This T cell receptor (beta chain) was obtained from a study of cytomegalovirus exposure and HLA in healthy donors. Primers included in the PCR were 60 Vbeta and 13 Jbeta primers. This table comes from immunoSEQ multiplex PCR, and its TCRdb copy is limited to in-frame clones, with some not included. This table holds roughly 120,000 clones, 67% found once. V gave up 5 bases and J gave up 5 bases; unmatched junction bases: 5. The CDR3 consists of 13 residues. Per the germline V gene, CDR1 is SGHVS and CDR2 is FQNEAQ. The chain has TRBV7-8 and TRBJ1-2; 7 positions match TRBD1. This clonotype was sampled from a young man in good health and CMV-seropositive. What was sequenced was PBMCs. The DNA for the CDR3 is TGTGCCAGCAGCCCGGGGACAGAGTATGGCTACACCTTC. As protein: CASSPGTEYGYTF.